This T cell receptor beta chain was captured by sequencing in a study of metastatic and nonmetastatic thyroid tumors. Study background: Repertoires from malignant and benign thyroid patients were compared across blood and tumor or nodule tissue.

With MiXCR, TCRdb reprocessed the PCR reads. The data show some 45,000 clones, about 12% seen once. In this sample, this clone turned up many times. The entire patient cohort was treatment-naive prior to thyroid surgery. CDR3 size: 16 residues. Trimming shortened V by 0 bases and J by 4 bases, and 15 bases separated the two germline ends. The germline V gene has CDR1 MRHNA and CDR2 SNTAGT. The chain links TRBV6-4 to TRBJ1-2, with D hard to call. This TCR was sampled from a male donor with papillary thyroid cancer or a benign thyroid nodule (not recorded which). Some clones in this sample may be carry-over from other donors' samples. Sequencing used blood. The CDR3: CASSDSGKDGVYGYTF. DNA of the CDR3: TGTGCCAGCAGTGACTCGGGAAAGGACGGAGTCTATGGCTACACCTTC.